This T cell receptor (beta chain) is from a study of CD8+CD57+ T cells in acquired aplastic anemia. Turning to the study itself: CD4+ and CD8+ cells, once sorted, gave DNA averaging 3.2 ug. Points from the study as a whole: The study found no significant CD8+ Simpson's diversity difference between patients and controls.

With regard to this clonotype: The antigen remains unidentified.

Patients selected for sequencing had displayed CD8+CD57+ cell expansion by flow cytometry. Among the patients, none had received any therapy at the time of blood sampling. Investigators profiled TCR beta VDJ and CDR3 from genomic DNA template. Using its own MiXCR run on the reads, TCRdb lists one record per CDR3 protein. The repertoire holds roughly 170,000 distinct CDR3 sequences, roughly 50% seen once, with 13% in the top ten. The TCR sequence derives from a human donor with aplastic anemia. Input material: sorted CD4+, CD8+, or CD8+CD57+ T cells (not recorded which) from PBMCs.

CDR3 in DNA: TGTGCCAGTAGTCTGACCCGGAACACTGAAGCTTTCTTT. It encodes CASSLTRNTEAFF. V and J are TRBV19 and TRBJ1-1; D uncertain. V was pared by 5 bases and J by 1 base, with 8 bases between. The CDR3 covers 13 residues. Germline V gene sequence: CDR1 LNHDA, CDR2 SQIVND (reference sequence).